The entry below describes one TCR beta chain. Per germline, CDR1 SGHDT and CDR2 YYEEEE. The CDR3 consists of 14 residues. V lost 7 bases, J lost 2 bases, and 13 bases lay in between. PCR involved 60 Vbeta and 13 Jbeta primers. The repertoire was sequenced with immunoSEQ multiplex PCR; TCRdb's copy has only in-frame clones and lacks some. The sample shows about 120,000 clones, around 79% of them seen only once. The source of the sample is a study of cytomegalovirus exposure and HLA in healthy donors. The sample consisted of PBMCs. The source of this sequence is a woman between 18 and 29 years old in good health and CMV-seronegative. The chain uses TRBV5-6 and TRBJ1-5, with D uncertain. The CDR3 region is CASSRWRGNQPQHF. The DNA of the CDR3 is TGTGCCAGCTCGAGGTGGAGGGGCAATCAGCCCCAGCATTTT.